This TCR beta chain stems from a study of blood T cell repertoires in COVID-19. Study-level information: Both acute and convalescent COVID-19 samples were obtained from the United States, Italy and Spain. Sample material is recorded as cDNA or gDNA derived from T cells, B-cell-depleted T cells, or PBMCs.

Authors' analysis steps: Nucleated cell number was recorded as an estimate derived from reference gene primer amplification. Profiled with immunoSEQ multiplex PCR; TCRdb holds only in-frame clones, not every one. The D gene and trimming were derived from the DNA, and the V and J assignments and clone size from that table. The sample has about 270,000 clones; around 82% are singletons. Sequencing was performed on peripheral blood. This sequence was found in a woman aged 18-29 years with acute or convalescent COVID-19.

The CDR3: CASSPRSRDTEAFF. The CDR3 nucleotides are TGTGCCAGCTCCCCGAGGTCCCGAGACACTGAAGCTTTCTTT. The J gene is TRBJ1-1, the V gene TRBV18; D gene ambiguous. CDR1 KGHSH and CDR2 LQKENI come from the germline V gene. This CDR3 contains 14 residues. The V gene lost 6 bases and the J gene lost 3 bases, with 14 bases spanning the gap.